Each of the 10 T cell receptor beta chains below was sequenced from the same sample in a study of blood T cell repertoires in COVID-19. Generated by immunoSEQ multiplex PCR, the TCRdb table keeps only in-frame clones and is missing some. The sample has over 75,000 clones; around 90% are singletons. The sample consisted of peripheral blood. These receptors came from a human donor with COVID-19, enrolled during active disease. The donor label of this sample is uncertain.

CDR3 sequence (DNA): TGTGCCGCGGGGGGTGGCACCGGGGAGCTGTTTTTT. Protein: CAAGGGTGELFF. The genes are TRBV6-6 and TRBJ2-2, with 8 bases fitting TRBD2. The CDR3 has 12 amino acids. With 11 bases clipped from V and 4 bases from J, the junction kept 3 bases outside the gene matches. Germline V gene sequence: CDR1 MNHNY, CDR2 SVGAGI (reference sequence).

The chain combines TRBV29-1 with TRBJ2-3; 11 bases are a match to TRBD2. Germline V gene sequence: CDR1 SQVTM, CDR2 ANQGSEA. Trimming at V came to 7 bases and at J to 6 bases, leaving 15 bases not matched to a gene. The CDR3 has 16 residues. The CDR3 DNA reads TGCAGCGCTGTTAGCGGGAGGGCCTCATTTTCGGATACGCAGTATTTT. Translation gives CSAVSGRASFSDTQYF.

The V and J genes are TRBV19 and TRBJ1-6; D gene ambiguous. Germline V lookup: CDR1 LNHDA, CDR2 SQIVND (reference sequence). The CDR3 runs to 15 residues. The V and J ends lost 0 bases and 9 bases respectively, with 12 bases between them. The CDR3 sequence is CASSIEGGGGSPLHF. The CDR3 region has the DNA TGTGCCAGTAGTATAGAGGGCGGAGGAGGTTCACCCCTCCACTTT. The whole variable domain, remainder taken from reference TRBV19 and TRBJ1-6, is DGGITQSPKYLFRKEGQNVTLSCEQNLNHDAMYWYRQDPGQGLRLIYYSQIVNDFQKGDIAEGYSVSREKKESFPLTVTSAQKNPTAFYLCASSIEGGGGSPLHFGNGTRLTVT.

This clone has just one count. In DNA form, the CDR3 reads TGTGCCAGCTCACCAGCATCCCGCAGGTTCTACTATGGCTACACCTTC. Protein sequence: CASSPASRRFYYGYTF. The rearrangement uses TRBV18 and TRBJ1-2; D unresolved. V was pared by 2 bases and J by 3 bases, with 16 bases between. Germline V gene data show CDR1 as KGHSH and CDR2 as LQKENI. The CDR3 runs to 16 residues.

The CDR3 coding sequence is TGTGCCATCAGTGAGGATGTCGCGGGGAACACAGATACGCAGTATTTT. Its translation is CAISEDVAGNTDTQYF. The rearrangement uses TRBV10-3 and TRBJ2-3, with D possibly being TRBD2 (6 bases). This CDR3 contains 16 residues. Trimming removed 2 bases from V and 2 bases from J, with 14 bases in between. CDR1 and CDR2 (germline): ENHRY, SYGVKD.

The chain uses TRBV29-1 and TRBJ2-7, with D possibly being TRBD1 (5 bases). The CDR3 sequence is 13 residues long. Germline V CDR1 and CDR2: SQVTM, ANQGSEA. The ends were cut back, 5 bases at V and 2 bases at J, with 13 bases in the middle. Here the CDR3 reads CSVSQGRTYEQYF. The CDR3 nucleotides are TGCAGCGTTAGCCAGGGCCGTACCTACGAGCAGTACTTC.

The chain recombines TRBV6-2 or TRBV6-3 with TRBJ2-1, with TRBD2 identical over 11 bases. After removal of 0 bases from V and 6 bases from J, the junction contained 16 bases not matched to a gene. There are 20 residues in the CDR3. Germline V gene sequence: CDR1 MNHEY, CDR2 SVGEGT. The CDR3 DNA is TGTGCCAGCAGTTACTCCCGGTCCCGGCTAGCGGGAGGAAGGGGCAATGAGCAGTTCTTC. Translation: CASSYSRSRLAGGRGNEQFF.

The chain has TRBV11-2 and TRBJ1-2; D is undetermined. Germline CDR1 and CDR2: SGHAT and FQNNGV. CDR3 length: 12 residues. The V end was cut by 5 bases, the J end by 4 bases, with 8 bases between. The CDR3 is CASSPEGYGYTF. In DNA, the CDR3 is TGTGCCAGCAGCCCAGAGGGCTATGGCTACACCTTC.

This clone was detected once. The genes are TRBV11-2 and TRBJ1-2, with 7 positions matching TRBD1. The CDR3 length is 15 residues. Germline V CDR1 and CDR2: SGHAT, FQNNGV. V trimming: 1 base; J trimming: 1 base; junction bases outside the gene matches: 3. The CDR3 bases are TGTGCCAGCAGCTTAGGACACAGGGGTAACTATGGCTACACCTTC. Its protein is CASSLGHRGNYGYTF.

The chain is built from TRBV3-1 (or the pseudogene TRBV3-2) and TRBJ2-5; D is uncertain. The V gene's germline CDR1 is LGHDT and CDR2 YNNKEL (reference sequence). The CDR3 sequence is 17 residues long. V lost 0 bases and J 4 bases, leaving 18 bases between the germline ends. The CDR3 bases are TGTGCCAGCAGCCAAGAAGGCGGTCCGTCCGAGGCAGAGACCCAGTACTTC. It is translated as CASSQEGGPSEAETQYF.